A selection of T cell receptor beta chains follows, all from one sample in a study of control samples from healthy donors and cancer patients. Clones were read by immunoSEQ multiplex PCR, and TCRdb kept only the in-frame ones, dropping some. In the table there are 200,000 or so clones, 90% to 95% of which are singletons. The sequencing sample was made of blood. The receptor source for this set is a man aged 50-60 years in good health. Each CDR3 is given with its conserved first and last residue. D genes are given only for firm matches. Not all rows give a size; the values are once, few, many and, for expanded clones, a class.

abundance | d_gene | j_gene | v_gene | CDR3nt | CDR3aa
. | TRBD1 | TRBJ1-6 | TRBV28 | TGTGCCAGCAGTGGCGGACAGGTCAGCTCCTATAATTCACCCCTCCACTTT | CASSGGQVSSYNSPLHF
. | . | TRBJ2-3 | TRBV5-4 | TGTGCCAGCAGCTGGCCAGACGGGAGCACAGATACGCAGTATTTT | CASSWPDGSTDTQYF
. | . | TRBJ2-7 | TRBV30 | TGTGCCTGGAGCACAGGGAGCTACGAGCAGTACTTC | CAWSTGSYEQYF
. | . | TRBJ1-3 | TRBV7-9 | TGTGCCAGCAGCCGACAGAACTCTGGAAACACCATATATTTT | CASSRQNSGNTIYF
. | TRBD1 | TRBJ1-1 | TRBV6-5 | TGTGCCGTGGGCCAGGGGGCGAACACTGAAGCTTTCTTT | CAVGQGANTEAFF
. | . | TRBJ1-5 | TRBV4-1 | TGCGCCAGCAGGTTAGAAATTCAGGGGCGCCAGCCCCAGCATTTT | CASRLEIQGRQPQHF
once | . | TRBJ1-2 | TRBV29-1 | TGCAGCGTTCGTCGGACAGAGCCTAGTGCTAACTATGGCTACACCTTC | CSVRRTEPSANYGYTF
. | TRBD1 | TRBJ2-2 | TRBV11-3 | TGTGCCAGCAGCTTAGAGTGGACAGGGGACGTCGGGGAGCTGTTTTTT | CASSLEWTGDVGELFF
. | TRBD1 | TRBJ2-4 | TRBV2 | TGTGCCAGCAGAAGGGGGCCATCGGGGTGGGCCAAAAACATTCAGTACTTC | CASRRGPSGWAKNIQYF
. | TRBD2 | TRBJ2-2 | TRBV5-1 | TGCGCCAGCAGACGACGACTAGCGGGGCCGAACACCGGGGAGCTGTTTTTT | CASRRRLAGPNTGELFF
. | TRBD2 | TRBJ2-5 | TRBV7-2 | TGTGCCAGCAGCTTCGTGGGACTAGCGGTAGAGACCCAGTACTTC | CASSFVGLAVETQYF
. | . | TRBJ1-1 | TRBV11-3 | TGTGCCAGCAGCTTAGATGGACCGAACACTGAAGCTTTCTTT | CASSLDGPNTEAFF
. | TRBD1 | TRBJ2-5 | TRBV7-3 | TGTGCCAGCAGCTTAAACAGGGGGCAAGGAGGAGAGACCCAGTACTTC | CASSLNRGQGGETQYF
. | . | TRBJ2-3 | TRBV12-5 | TGTGCTAGTGGTTTGGACAGTAGCCCAAATACGCAGTATTTT | CASGLDSSPNTQYF
. | . | TRBJ2-4 | TRBV7-9 | TGTGCCAGCAGCTTCCGGAGCGGCACCAAAAACATTCAGTACTTC | CASSFRSGTKNIQYF
. | TRBD1 | TRBJ2-7 | TRBV27 | TGTGCCAGCAGTTCGCTGCGATTTGGGACAGGTTTAAACTACGAGCAGTACTTC | CASSSLRFGTGLNYEQYF
. | . | TRBJ1-2 | TRBV19 | TGTGCCAGTAGTCCCTCATGGCAGATACCCTATGGCTACACCTTC | CASSPSWQIPYGYTF
. | . | TRBJ2-1 | TRBV5-6 | TGTGCCAGCAGCTCCTGGGGGGGGGCCGGACCCTTTTACAATGAGCAGTTCTTC | CASSSWGGAGPFYNEQFF
. | . | TRBJ2-2 | TRBV7-8 | TGTGCCAGCAGCTTTCGTGTCACCGGGGAGCTGTTTTTT | CASSFRVTGELFF
. | . | TRBJ2-2 | TRBV10-3 | TGTGCCATCAGTGAGTCCGGAGGCAGGGGCCTCGCGAACACCGGGGAGCTGTTTTTT | CAISESGGRGLANTGELFF
. | . | TRBJ1-5 | TRBV19 | TGTGCCAGTAGTATAGCTCTGACAGGTCGTCAGCCCCAGCATTTT | CASSIALTGRQPQHF
once | . | TRBJ1-1 | TRBV5-4 | TGTGCCAGCAGCTTGAGCAGAGCGAACACTGAAGCTTTCTTT | CASSLSRANTEAFF
few | . | TRBJ1-2 | TRBV29-1 | TGCAGCGTTGAAGGGGGCTCTCACATCCGGGATATCTATGGCTACACCTTC | CSVEGGSHIRDIYGYTF
once | TRBD1 | TRBJ2-7 | TRBV5-4 | TGTGCCAGTTCGCCGGGACAGAATTACGAGCAGTACTTC | CASSPGQNYEQYF
. | . | TRBJ2-1 | TRBV5-1 | TGCGCCAGCCAGGTTATCCCGGGACTGTCCTACAATGAGCAGTTCTTC | CASQVIPGLSYNEQFF
. | . | TRBJ2-2 | TRBV5-1 | TGCGCCAGCAGCTTGGCCAAGGACTCGAACACCGGGGAGCTGTTTTTT | CASSLAKDSNTGELFF
once | . | TRBJ1-5 | TRBV19 | TGTGCCAGTAAACCAATCCAGGGATTTAGCAATCAGCCCCAGCATTTT | CASKPIQGFSNQPQHF
. | TRBD1 | TRBJ1-6 | TRBV6-5 | TGTGCCAGCAGTTACCTTCGGACAGGGCTTTCACCCCTCCACTTT | CASSYLRTGLSPLHF
. | . | TRBJ2-3 | TRBV24-1 | TGTGCCACCAGTGGTACAGGCCTCAGCACAGATACGCAGTATTTT | CATSGTGLSTDTQYF
. | TRBD1 | TRBJ1-3 | TRBV28 | TGTGCCAGCGGTCTGGATACAGGGGCTGGAAACACCATATATTTT | CASGLDTGAGNTIYF
. | . | TRBJ1-4 | TRBV3-1/TRBV3-2 | TGTGCCAGCAGCCTTACAGGGTTTAATGAAAAACTGTTTTTT | CASSLTGFNEKLFF
. | . | TRBJ1-4 | TRBV28 | TGTGCCAGCAGTGAAACAGCGAGTAATGAAAAACTGTTTTTT | CASSETASNEKLFF
. | . | TRBJ1-4 | TRBV5-1 | TGCGCCAGCAGCTTGGGAGGGTCAGATGAAAAACTGTTTTTT | CASSLGGSDEKLFF
. | . | TRBJ1-6 | TRBV6-5 | TGTGCCAGCGGTTGGGGGGGGGCGGTCCCTCCGGAGCCCCTCCACTTT | CASGWGGAVPPEPLHF
. | TRBD1 | TRBJ2-3 | TRBV28 | TGTGCCAGCAGCTCCCCCGGACAGGGCCGAGGAGATACGCAGTATTTT | CASSSPGQGRGDTQYF
. | . | TRBJ2-7 | TRBV5-1 | TGCGCCAGCAGCTTGGTAGGGTATACCTACGAGCAGTACTTC | CASSLVGYTYEQYF